One sample yielded the 15 T cell receptor beta chains listed below, sequenced in a study of control samples from healthy donors and cancer patients. Only in-frame clones appear in the TCRdb table, and some are missing; sequencing was by immunoSEQ multiplex PCR. Of roughly 400,000 clones in the sample, 75% to 95% were seen once. Specimen: PBMCs. All receptors derive from a man aged 35-49 years with head and neck cancer.

This clone showed up just a few times. The J gene is TRBJ2-3, the V gene TRBV28; D tentatively fits TRBD1 or TRBD2 (5 bases each). The CDR3 runs 15 residues. V lost 6 bases and J 1 base, leaving 14 bases between the germline ends. Germline lookup yields CDR1 MDHEN and CDR2 SYDVKM. CDR3 nucleotides: TGTGCCAGCAGCCCCAGAGGGGTTGGCACAGATACGCAGTATTTT. This gives the protein CASSPRGVGTDTQYF.

J is TRBJ2-1 and V is TRBV15, with 11 bases lining up with TRBD2. The CDR3 has 16 amino acids. V was clipped by 0 bases and J by 9 bases; unmatched bases: 7. The V gene's germline CDR1 is LNHNV and CDR2 YYDKDF (reference sequence). In DNA, the CDR3 is TGTGCCACCAGCAGAGATCTGGCTAGCGGGAGGCTTGAGCAGTTCTTC. The encoded protein is CATSRDLASGRLEQFF.

This chain connects TRBV5-8 to TRBJ1-2; 8 bases are shared with TRBD1. J lost 6 bases, V lost 4 bases, and 8 bases had no gene match. Germline lookup yields CDR1 SGHTS and CDR2 YDEGEE. The CDR3 consists of 14 residues. CDR3 sequence reads: CASSKPGGLNGYTF. In DNA, the CDR3 is TGTGCCAGCAGCAAGCCAGGGGGCCTTAATGGCTACACCTTC.

V and J are TRBV27 and TRBJ2-2; D is possibly TRBD1 (5 bases). The germline V and J ends were trimmed by 3 bases and 2 bases, with 10 bases remaining between them. Germline assignment: CDR1 MNHEY and CDR2 SMNVEV (reference sequence). This CDR3 contains 15 residues. The CDR3 reads CASSLQGFNTGELFF. Here the CDR3 DNA reads TGTGCCAGCAGTTTGCAGGGTTTTAACACCGGGGAGCTGTTTTTT.

CDR3 region: CASSPLVTDTQYF. The DNA for the CDR3 is TGTGCCAGCAGTCCCCTAGTCACAGATACGCAGTATTTT. The chain links TRBV27 to TRBJ2-3; no definite D call. With 5 bases removed from V and 2 bases from J, the gap between germline ends came to 8 bases. CDR3 size: 13 residues. Germline loops: CDR1 MNHEY, CDR2 SMNVEV (reference sequence).

The chain is built from TRBV6-2 or TRBV6-3 and TRBJ2-7, with 7 bases matching TRBD1. CDR3 size: 13 residues. Germline assignment: CDR1 MNHEY and CDR2 SVGEGT. The ends lost 5 bases at V and 4 bases at J; junction bases unmatched: 5. As DNA, the CDR3 is TGTGCCAGCAGTCGACAGGGTCTGTACGAGCAGTACTTC. Translating it yields CASSRQGLYEQYF.

V is TRBV4-1 and J is TRBJ2-1; the D gene is possibly TRBD2 (6 bases). The germline gives CDR1 MGHRA, CDR2 YSYEKL. This CDR3 has 15 amino acids. V lost 7 bases and J lost 6, with 19 bases in between. The CDR3 here is CASTAEGRGSNEQFF. CDR3 coding DNA: TGCGCCAGCACCGCGGAGGGACGAGGAAGCAATGAGCAGTTCTTC.

The gene calls are TRBV12-5 and TRBJ1-3; TRBD1 is a possible D gene (5 bases). There are 14 residues in the CDR3. Germline V gene lookup returns CDR1 LGHNT and CDR2 FRNRAP. The V end was cut by 1 base, the J end by 5 bases, with 9 bases between. CDR3 loop: CASGLGGRRNTIYF. The CDR3 DNA follows: TGTGCTAGTGGTTTGGGGGGGAGGCGAAACACCATATATTTT.

The V call is TRBV13, the J call TRBJ2-7; D could derive from TRBD1 or TRBD2 (5 bases each). The V and J ends lost 5 bases and 1 base respectively, with 15 bases between them. This CDR3 spans 15 amino acids. CDR1 and CDR2 (germline): PRHDT, FYEKMQ (reference sequence). CDR3 sequence reads: CASSQGPIPSYEQYF. In DNA, the CDR3 is TGTGCCAGCAGCCAGGGACCTATCCCATCCTACGAGCAGTACTTC.

The chain joins TRBV12-3 or TRBV12-4 to TRBJ2-7; D remains ambiguous. CDR3 length: 11 amino acids. V shed 6 bases and J shed 1 base, with 4 bases lying between them. The CDR3 reads CASSQSYEQYF. CDR3 sequence (DNA): TGTGCCAGCAGCCAGTCCTACGAGCAGTACTTC.

The V call is TRBV30, the J call TRBJ1-2, with D perhaps TRBD1 (5 bases). This CDR3 is built from 16 residues. Germline V CDR1 and CDR2: GTSNPN, SVGIG (reference sequence). Deletions cut 2 bases from V and 1 base from J, with 17 bases between. The CDR3 protein is CAWSPWKQTVNYGYTF. The DNA for the CDR3 is TGTGCCTGGAGTCCATGGAAACAGACAGTTAACTATGGCTACACCTTC.

This sequence joins TRBV27 and TRBJ2-7; D may be TRBD1 or TRBD2 (5 bases each). Germline V gene data show CDR1 as MNHEY and CDR2 as SMNVEV (reference sequence). V lost 3 bases, J lost 3 bases, and 12 bases lay in between. This CDR3 is 14 amino acids long. CDR3 nucleotide sequence: TGTGCCAGCAGTTTTTTGCCGAGGGGCTACGAGCAGTACTTC. Its translation: CASSFLPRGYEQYF.

The chain employs TRBV19 and TRBJ1-1; D is ambiguous. V was pared by 1 base and J by 5 bases, with 11 bases between. The CDR3 totals 14 residues. CDR1 is LNHDA and CDR2 is SQIVND in the germline V gene (reference sequence). As DNA, the CDR3 is TGTGCCAGTAGTATAGTAGGCTCGGGGACTGAAGCTTTCTTT. Amino acids: CASSIVGSGTEAFF.

The rearrangement uses TRBV5-6 and TRBJ2-1; D tentatively fits TRBD1 or TRBD2 (6 bases each). Trimming removed 1 base from V and 7 bases from J, with 18 bases in between. This CDR3 has 16 residues. From germline, CDR1 is SGHDT and CDR2 YYEEEE. CDR3 in DNA: TGTGCCAGCAGCTTGAGGGGGGCGTCCTTTAGGAATGAGCAGTTCTTC. It codes for CASSLRGASFRNEQFF. Looking up the rest from reference TRBV5-6 and TRBJ2-1 gives the full variable domain: DAGVTQSPTHLIKTRGQQVTLRCSPKSGHDTVSWYQQALGQGPQFIFQYYEEEERQRGNFPDRFSGHQFPNYSSELNVNALLLGDSALYLCASSLRGASFRNEQFFGPGTRLTVL.

This sequence joins TRBV14 and TRBJ1-1; D may be TRBD1 (6 bases). V shed 3 bases and J shed 4 bases, with 15 bases lying between them. The CDR3 is 15 amino acids. Germline V gene sequence: CDR1 SGHDN, CDR2 FVKESK. CDR3: CASSHERGVLTEAFF. As DNA, the CDR3 is TGTGCCAGCAGCCACGAAAGGGGGGTTCTCACTGAAGCTTTCTTT.